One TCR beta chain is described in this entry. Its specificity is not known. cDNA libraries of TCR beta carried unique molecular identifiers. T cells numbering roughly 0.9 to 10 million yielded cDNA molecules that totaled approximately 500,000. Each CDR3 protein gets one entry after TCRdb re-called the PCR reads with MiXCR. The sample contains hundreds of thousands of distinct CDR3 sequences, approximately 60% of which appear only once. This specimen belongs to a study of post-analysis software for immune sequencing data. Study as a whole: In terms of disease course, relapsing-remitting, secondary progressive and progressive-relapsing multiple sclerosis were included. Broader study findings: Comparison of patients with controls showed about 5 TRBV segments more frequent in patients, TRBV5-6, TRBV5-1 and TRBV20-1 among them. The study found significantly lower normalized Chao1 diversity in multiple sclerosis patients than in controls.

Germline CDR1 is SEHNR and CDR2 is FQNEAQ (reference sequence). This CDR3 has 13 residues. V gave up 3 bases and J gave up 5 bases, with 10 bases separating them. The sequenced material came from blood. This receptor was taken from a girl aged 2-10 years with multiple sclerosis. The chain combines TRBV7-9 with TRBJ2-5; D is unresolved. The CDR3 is CASSFHQGETQYF. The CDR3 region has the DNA TGTGCCAGCAGCTTTCACCAAGGGGAGACCCAGTACTTC.